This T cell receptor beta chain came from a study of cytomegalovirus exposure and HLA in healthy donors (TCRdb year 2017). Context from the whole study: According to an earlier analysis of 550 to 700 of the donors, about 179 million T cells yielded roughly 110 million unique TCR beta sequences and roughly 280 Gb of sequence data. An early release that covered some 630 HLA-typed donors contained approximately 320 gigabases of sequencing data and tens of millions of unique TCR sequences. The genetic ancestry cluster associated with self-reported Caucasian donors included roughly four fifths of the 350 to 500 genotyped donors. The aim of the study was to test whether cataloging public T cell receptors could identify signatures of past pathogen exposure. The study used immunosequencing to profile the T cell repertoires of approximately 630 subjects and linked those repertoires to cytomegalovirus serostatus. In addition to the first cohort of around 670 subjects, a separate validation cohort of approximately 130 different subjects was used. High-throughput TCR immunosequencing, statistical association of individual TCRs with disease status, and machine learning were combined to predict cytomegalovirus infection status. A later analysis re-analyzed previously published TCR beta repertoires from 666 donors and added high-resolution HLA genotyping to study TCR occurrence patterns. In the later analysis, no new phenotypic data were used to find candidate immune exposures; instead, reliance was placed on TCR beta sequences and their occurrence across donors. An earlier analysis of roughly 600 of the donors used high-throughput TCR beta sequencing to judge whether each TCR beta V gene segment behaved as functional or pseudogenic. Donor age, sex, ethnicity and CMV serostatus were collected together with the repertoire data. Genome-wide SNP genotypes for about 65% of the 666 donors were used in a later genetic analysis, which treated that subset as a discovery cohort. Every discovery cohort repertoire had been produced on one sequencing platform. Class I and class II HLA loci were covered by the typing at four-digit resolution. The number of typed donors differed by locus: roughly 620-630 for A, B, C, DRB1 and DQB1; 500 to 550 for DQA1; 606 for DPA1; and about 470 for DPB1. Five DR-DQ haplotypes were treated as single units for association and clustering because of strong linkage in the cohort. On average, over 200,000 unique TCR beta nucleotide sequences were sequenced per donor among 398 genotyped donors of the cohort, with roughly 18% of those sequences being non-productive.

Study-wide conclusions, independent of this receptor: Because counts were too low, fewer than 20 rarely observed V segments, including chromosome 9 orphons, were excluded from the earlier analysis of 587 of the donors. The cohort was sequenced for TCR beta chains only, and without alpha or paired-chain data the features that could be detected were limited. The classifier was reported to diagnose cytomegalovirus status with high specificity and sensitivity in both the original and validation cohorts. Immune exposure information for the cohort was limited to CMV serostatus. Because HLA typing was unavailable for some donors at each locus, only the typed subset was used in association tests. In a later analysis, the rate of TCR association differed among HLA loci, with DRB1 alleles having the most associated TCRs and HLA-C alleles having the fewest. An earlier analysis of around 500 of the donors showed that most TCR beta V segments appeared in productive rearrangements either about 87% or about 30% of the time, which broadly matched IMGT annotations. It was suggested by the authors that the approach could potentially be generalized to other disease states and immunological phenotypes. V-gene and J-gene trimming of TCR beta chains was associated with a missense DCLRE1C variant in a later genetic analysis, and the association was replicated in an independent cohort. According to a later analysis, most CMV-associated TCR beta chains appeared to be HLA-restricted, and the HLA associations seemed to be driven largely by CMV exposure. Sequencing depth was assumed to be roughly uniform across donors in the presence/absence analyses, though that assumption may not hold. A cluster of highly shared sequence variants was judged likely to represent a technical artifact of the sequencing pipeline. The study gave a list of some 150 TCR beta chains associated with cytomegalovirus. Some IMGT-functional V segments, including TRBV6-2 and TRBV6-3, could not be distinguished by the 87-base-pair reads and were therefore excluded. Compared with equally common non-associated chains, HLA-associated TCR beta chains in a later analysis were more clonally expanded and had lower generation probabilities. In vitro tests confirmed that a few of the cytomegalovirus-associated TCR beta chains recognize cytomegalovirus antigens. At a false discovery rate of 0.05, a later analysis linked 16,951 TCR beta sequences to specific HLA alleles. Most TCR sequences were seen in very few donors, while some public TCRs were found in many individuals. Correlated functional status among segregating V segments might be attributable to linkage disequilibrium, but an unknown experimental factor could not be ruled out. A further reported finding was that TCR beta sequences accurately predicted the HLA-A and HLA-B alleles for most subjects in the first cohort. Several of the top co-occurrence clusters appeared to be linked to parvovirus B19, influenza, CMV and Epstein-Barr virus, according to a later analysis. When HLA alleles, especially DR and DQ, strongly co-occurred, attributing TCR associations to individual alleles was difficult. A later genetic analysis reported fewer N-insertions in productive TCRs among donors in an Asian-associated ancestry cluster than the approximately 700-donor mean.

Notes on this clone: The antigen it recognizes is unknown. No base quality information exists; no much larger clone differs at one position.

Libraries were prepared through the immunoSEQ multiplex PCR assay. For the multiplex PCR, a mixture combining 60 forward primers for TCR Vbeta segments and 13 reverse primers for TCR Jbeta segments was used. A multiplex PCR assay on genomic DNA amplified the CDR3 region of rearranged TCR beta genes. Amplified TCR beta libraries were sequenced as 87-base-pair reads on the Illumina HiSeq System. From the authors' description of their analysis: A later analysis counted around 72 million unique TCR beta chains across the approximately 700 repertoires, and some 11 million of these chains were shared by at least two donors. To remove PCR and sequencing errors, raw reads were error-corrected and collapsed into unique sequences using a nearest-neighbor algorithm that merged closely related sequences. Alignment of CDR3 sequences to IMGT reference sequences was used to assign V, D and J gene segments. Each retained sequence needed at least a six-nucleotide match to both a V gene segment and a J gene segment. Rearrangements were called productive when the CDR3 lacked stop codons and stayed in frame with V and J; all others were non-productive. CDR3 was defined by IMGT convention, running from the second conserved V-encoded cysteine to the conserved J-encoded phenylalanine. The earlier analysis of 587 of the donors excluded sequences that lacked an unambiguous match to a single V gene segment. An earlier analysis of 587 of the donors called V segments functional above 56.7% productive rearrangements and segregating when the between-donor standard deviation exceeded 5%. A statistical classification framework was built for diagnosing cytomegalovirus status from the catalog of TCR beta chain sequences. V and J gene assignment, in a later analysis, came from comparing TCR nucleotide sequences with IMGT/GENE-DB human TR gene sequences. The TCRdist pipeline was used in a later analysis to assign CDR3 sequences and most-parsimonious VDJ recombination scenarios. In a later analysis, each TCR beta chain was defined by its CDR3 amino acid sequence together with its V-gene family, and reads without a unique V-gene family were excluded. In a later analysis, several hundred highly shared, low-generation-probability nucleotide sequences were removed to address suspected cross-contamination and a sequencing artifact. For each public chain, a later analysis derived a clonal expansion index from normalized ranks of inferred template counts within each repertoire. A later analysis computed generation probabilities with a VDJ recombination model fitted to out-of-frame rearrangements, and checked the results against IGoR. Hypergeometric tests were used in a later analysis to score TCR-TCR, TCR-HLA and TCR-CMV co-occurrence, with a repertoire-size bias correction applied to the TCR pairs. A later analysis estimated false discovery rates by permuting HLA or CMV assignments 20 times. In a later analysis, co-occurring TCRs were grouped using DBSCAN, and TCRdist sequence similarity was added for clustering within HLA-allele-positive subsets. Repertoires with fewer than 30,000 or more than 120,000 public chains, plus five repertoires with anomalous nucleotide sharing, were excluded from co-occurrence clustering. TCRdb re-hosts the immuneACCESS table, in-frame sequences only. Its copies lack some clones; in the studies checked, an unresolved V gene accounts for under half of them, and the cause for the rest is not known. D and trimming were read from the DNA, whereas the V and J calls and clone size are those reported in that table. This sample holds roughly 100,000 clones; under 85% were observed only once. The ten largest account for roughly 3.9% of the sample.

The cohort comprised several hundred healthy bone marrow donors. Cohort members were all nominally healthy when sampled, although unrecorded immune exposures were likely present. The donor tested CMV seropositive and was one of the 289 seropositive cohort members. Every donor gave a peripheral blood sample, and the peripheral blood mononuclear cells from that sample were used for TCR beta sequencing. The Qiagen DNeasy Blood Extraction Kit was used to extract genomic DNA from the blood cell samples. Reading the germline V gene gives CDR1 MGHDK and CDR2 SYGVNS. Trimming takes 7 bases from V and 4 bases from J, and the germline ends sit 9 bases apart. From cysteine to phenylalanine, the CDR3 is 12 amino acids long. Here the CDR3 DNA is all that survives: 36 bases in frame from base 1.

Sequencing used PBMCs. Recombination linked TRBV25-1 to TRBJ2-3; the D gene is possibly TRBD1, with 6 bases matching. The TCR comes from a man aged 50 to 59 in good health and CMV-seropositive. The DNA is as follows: TGTGCCAGCACACAGGGCGCAGATACGCAGTATTTT. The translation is CASTQGADTQYF.